Described below is a single T cell receptor beta chain sequence and its context. V lost 0 bases to trimming and J lost 4 bases, with 24 bases between them. CDR1 MNHNS and CDR2 SASEGT come from the germline V gene. This CDR3 has 20 amino acids. Using immunoSEQ multiplex PCR, the repertoire was profiled, and TCRdb retains in-frame clones only, with some absent. The data hold approximately 230,000 clones, with roughly 84% observed a single time. These data come from a study of blood T cell repertoires in COVID-19. Across the study: Sites across the United States, Italy and Spain contributed samples from acute and convalescent COVID-19. In each case, the material was cDNA or gDNA derived from T cells, B-cell-depleted T cells, or PBMCs.

Sequenced input: peripheral blood. The clonotype originates from a woman aged 40 to 50 who had recovered from COVID-19. The chain combines TRBV6-1 with TRBJ1-4, with D perhaps matching TRBD1 (5 bases). CDR3 loop: CASSEASIDSPQLSNEKLFF. The CDR3 nucleotides are TGTGCCAGCAGTGAAGCGTCCATAGACAGCCCCCAACTGAGTAATGAAAAACTGTTTTTT.